This TCR beta chain was profiled in a study of identical twins. TCRdb recomputed calls from the 5' RACE reads with MiXCR, one row per CDR3 protein. The table has some 600,000 distinct CDR3 sequences, under 8.5% seen once. The CDR3 spans 15 residues. Germline-derived CDR1 and CDR2 are SEHNR and FQNEAQ (reference sequence). Unmatched junction bases numbered 5, after V lost 2 bases and J lost 10 bases. This clonotype has at least ten counts. Its antigen is still unknown. General observations from the study: There were fewer insertions in abundant cord blood beta clonotypes, but memory repertoires showed no such pattern.

These data also featured in a second study, about yellow fever vaccine responses in identical twins.

The gene calls are TRBV7-9 and TRBJ2-1; 13 nucleotides line up with TRBD2. The sample consisted of PBMCs. This TCR came from a woman aged 18-35 years in good health. CDR3 loop: CASSLWTSGSREQFF. The CDR3 nucleotides read TGTGCCAGCAGCTTATGGACTAGCGGGAGCAGGGAGCAGTTCTTC. The full variable domain, in which reference TRBV7-9 and TRBJ2-1 provide the parts outside the CDR3, is DTGVSQNPRHKITKRGQNVTFRCDPISEHNRLYWYRQTLGQGPEFLTYFQNEAQLEKSRLLSDRFSAERPKGSFSTLEIQRTEQGDSAMYLCASSLWTSGSREQFFGPGTRLTVL.